This is a list of T cell receptor beta chains from one sample in a study of identical twins. One entry per CDR3 protein results from TCRdb running MiXCR on the 5' RACE reads. The sample yields hundreds of thousands of distinct CDR3 sequences, about 12% seen once. A further study also used this sample, focusing on yellow fever vaccine responses in identical twins.

The sequencing sample was made of PBMCs. Source of these receptors: a woman aged 18-29 years in good health. Each CDR3 is given with its conserved first and last residue. A D gene is named only where the DNA matches it firmly. Rows may omit the clone size; those that give it use once, few, many or a size class.

d_gene: -; abundance: -; v_gene: TRBV27; j_gene: TRBJ1-5; CDR3aa: CASSRSSKGNQPQHF; CDR3nt: TGTGCCAGCAGTCGGTCATCTAAGGGGAATCAGCCCCAGCATTTT
d_gene: TRBD1; abundance: few; v_gene: TRBV7-9; j_gene: TRBJ1-2; CDR3aa: CASSLTGQGGHGYTF; CDR3nt: TGTGCCAGCAGCTTAACGGGACAGGGCGGGCATGGCTACACCTTC
d_gene: -; abundance: few; v_gene: TRBV19; j_gene: TRBJ2-1; CDR3aa: CASSPGADREYNEQFF; CDR3nt: TGTGCCAGTAGCCCCGGGGCAGACAGAGAGTACAATGAGCAGTTCTTC
d_gene: -; abundance: many; v_gene: TRBV20-1; j_gene: TRBJ2-5; CDR3aa: CSVPGRQETQYF; CDR3nt: TGCAGTGTGCCGGGTCGGCAAGAGACCCAGTACTTC
d_gene: -; abundance: -; v_gene: TRBV19; j_gene: TRBJ1-2; CDR3aa: CASSTTGPQVYGYTF; CDR3nt: TGTGCCAGTAGTACAACAGGGCCGCAAGTCTATGGCTACACCTTC
d_gene: -; abundance: few; v_gene: TRBV15; j_gene: TRBJ2-1; CDR3aa: CATSRDVGLGEQFF; CDR3nt: TGTGCCACCAGCAGAGACGTTGGGTTGGGTGAGCAGTTCTTC
d_gene: TRBD2; abundance: few; v_gene: TRBV13; j_gene: TRBJ2-7; CDR3aa: CASSLAAGSFYEQYF; CDR3nt: TGTGCCAGCAGCTTAGCAGCGGGATCCTTCTACGAGCAGTACTTC
d_gene: -; abundance: -; v_gene: TRBV10-3; j_gene: TRBJ2-7; CDR3aa: CAISTGSYEQYF; CDR3nt: TGTGCCATCAGTACCGGATCCTACGAGCAGTACTTC
d_gene: TRBD2; abundance: -; v_gene: TRBV4-2; j_gene: TRBJ2-3; CDR3aa: CASSQGLAGGAGDTQYF; CDR3nt: TGTGCCAGCAGCCAAGGTCTAGCGGGGGGCGCCGGGGATACGCAGTATTTT
d_gene: TRBD1; abundance: many; v_gene: TRBV5-1; j_gene: TRBJ2-7; CDR3aa: CASSWTGGGEQYF; CDR3nt: TGCGCCAGCAGCTGGACAGGGGGCGGCGAGCAGTACTTC
d_gene: -; abundance: -; v_gene: TRBV15; j_gene: TRBJ1-2; CDR3aa: CATSPAKNYGYTF; CDR3nt: TGTGCCACCAGCCCGGCAAAGAACTATGGCTACACCTTC
d_gene: -; abundance: once; v_gene: TRBV20-1; j_gene: TRBJ2-7; CDR3aa: CSARVGTQLYEQYF; CDR3nt: TGCAGTGCTAGAGTAGGGACCCAACTTTACGAGCAGTACTTC
d_gene: TRBD2; abundance: few; v_gene: TRBV12-3/TRBV12-4; j_gene: TRBJ2-1; CDR3aa: CASSTRTSYLNNEQFF; CDR3nt: TGTGCCAGCAGTACTCGGACTAGCTACCTTAACAATGAGCAGTTCTTC
d_gene: TRBD2; abundance: few; v_gene: TRBV6-2/TRBV6-3; j_gene: TRBJ2-3; CDR3aa: CASRDHGGLARSLHF; CDR3nt: TGTGCCAGCAGAGACCACGGCGGACTAGCCAGGTCACTCCATTTT
d_gene: -; abundance: -; v_gene: TRBV14; j_gene: TRBJ2-3; CDR3aa: CASSTGLPTDTQYF; CDR3nt: TGTGCCAGCAGCACCGGACTACCTACAGATACGCAGTATTTT
d_gene: -; abundance: -; v_gene: TRBV2; j_gene: TRBJ2-7; CDR3aa: CASSVPWDFLETYEQYF; CDR3nt: TGTGCCAGCAGTGTCCCCTGGGACTTTCTGGAGACCTACGAGCAGTACTTC
d_gene: TRBD1; abundance: -; v_gene: TRBV28; j_gene: TRBJ1-5; CDR3aa: CASSQRQGSNQPQHF; CDR3nt: TGTGCCAGCAGCCAGAGACAGGGGAGCAATCAGCCCCAGCATTTT
d_gene: -; abundance: few; v_gene: TRBV4-1; j_gene: TRBJ2-3; CDR3aa: CASSQAPADTQYF; CDR3nt: TGCGCCAGCAGCCAAGCGCCAGCGGATACGCAGTATTTT
d_gene: -; abundance: -; v_gene: TRBV20-1; j_gene: TRBJ1-1; CDR3aa: CSARARVNTEAFF; CDR3nt: TGCAGTGCTAGAGCCAGGGTGAACACTGAAGCTTTCTTT
d_gene: -; abundance: -; v_gene: TRBV2; j_gene: TRBJ2-3; CDR3aa: CASNGRGTDTQYF; CDR3nt: TGTGCCAGCAATGGACGGGGCACAGATACGCAGTATTTT
d_gene: -; abundance: -; v_gene: TRBV7-2; j_gene: TRBJ2-1; CDR3aa: CASSSWMAAAYNEQFF; CDR3nt: TGTGCCAGCAGCTCCTGGATGGCGGCAGCCTACAATGAGCAGTTCTTC
d_gene: TRBD2; abundance: -; v_gene: TRBV29-1; j_gene: TRBJ2-1; CDR3aa: CSAGLAGIYNEQFF; CDR3nt: TGCAGCGCGGGACTAGCGGGAATATACAATGAGCAGTTCTTC
d_gene: -; abundance: -; v_gene: TRBV10-2; j_gene: TRBJ2-2; CDR3aa: CASSPNDRTTGELFF; CDR3nt: TGCGCCAGCAGTCCAAACGACAGGACGACCGGGGAGCTGTTTTTT
d_gene: TRBD1; abundance: few; v_gene: TRBV7-8; j_gene: TRBJ2-1; CDR3aa: CASSTGQGVVYNEQFF; CDR3nt: TGTGCCAGCAGCACTGGACAGGGGGTGGTCTACAATGAGCAGTTCTTC
d_gene: -; abundance: -; v_gene: TRBV11-2; j_gene: TRBJ2-2; CDR3aa: CASSLEGRTGELFF; CDR3nt: TGTGCCAGCAGCTTAGAGGGTCGCACCGGGGAGCTGTTTTTT
d_gene: TRBD2; abundance: -; v_gene: TRBV20-1; j_gene: TRBJ2-1; CDR3aa: CSARIAGGPVEQFF; CDR3nt: TGCAGTGCTAGAATAGCGGGAGGGCCCGTTGAGCAGTTCTTC
d_gene: -; abundance: -; v_gene: TRBV6-1; j_gene: TRBJ2-1; CDR3aa: CARSEATGSSYNEQFF; CDR3nt: TGTGCCAGGAGTGAAGCAACCGGTAGCTCCTACAATGAGCAGTTCTTC
d_gene: -; abundance: -; v_gene: TRBV7-2; j_gene: TRBJ1-5; CDR3aa: CASSLKVTNQPQHF; CDR3nt: TGTGCCAGCAGCTTAAAGGTAACTAATCAGCCCCAGCATTTT
d_gene: TRBD2; abundance: -; v_gene: TRBV5-1; j_gene: TRBJ2-7; CDR3aa: CASSSDTSGSYEQYF; CDR3nt: TGCGCCAGCAGCTCGGATACTAGCGGATCCTACGAGCAGTACTTC
d_gene: -; abundance: few; v_gene: TRBV27; j_gene: TRBJ2-2; CDR3aa: CASRPMRFDLHQNTGELFF; CDR3nt: TGTGCCAGCAGACCAATGAGATTCGACCTTCATCAAAACACCGGGGAGCTGTTTTTT
d_gene: -; abundance: -; v_gene: TRBV2; j_gene: TRBJ1-5; CDR3aa: CASSQISNQPQHF; CDR3nt: TGTGCCAGCAGTCAGATTAGCAATCAGCCCCAGCATTTT
d_gene: -; abundance: -; v_gene: TRBV12-3/TRBV12-4; j_gene: TRBJ2-5; CDR3aa: CASSPEYSVRETQYF; CDR3nt: TGTGCCAGCAGTCCTGAGTACTCCGTTAGGGAGACCCAGTACTTC
d_gene: -; abundance: few; v_gene: TRBV29-1; j_gene: TRBJ2-1; CDR3aa: CSVGLTSSYNEQFF; CDR3nt: TGCAGCGTTGGACTAACGAGCTCCTACAATGAGCAGTTCTTC
d_gene: -; abundance: -; v_gene: TRBV24-1; j_gene: TRBJ2-5; CDR3aa: CATGTQETQYF; CDR3nt: TGTGCCACCGGGACCCAAGAGACCCAGTACTTC
d_gene: TRBD2; abundance: -; v_gene: TRBV20-1; j_gene: TRBJ2-7; CDR3aa: CSARSPSGRGYEQYF; CDR3nt: TGCAGTGCTAGATCTCCTAGCGGGAGAGGGTACGAGCAGTACTTC
d_gene: -; abundance: few; v_gene: TRBV5-1; j_gene: TRBJ1-2; CDR3aa: CASSPGQITYGYTF; CDR3nt: TGCGCCAGCAGCCCCGGACAGATCACCTATGGCTACACCTTC
d_gene: -; abundance: few; v_gene: TRBV7-6; j_gene: TRBJ2-7; CDR3aa: CASSPRPRGTSSYEQYF; CDR3nt: TGTGCCAGCAGCCCGCGACCCCGGGGAACTAGCTCCTACGAGCAGTACTTC
d_gene: TRBD2; abundance: -; v_gene: TRBV12-3/TRBV12-4; j_gene: TRBJ2-5; CDR3aa: CASSLREGGKTQYF; CDR3nt: TGTGCCAGCAGTCTGAGGGAGGGCGGGAAGACCCAGTACTTC
d_gene: -; abundance: few; v_gene: TRBV20-1; j_gene: TRBJ2-3; CDR3aa: CSASSGRPRVDTQYF; CDR3nt: TGCAGTGCTAGTTCGGGCAGACCTCGCGTAGATACGCAGTATTTT
d_gene: TRBD2; abundance: -; v_gene: TRBV24-1; j_gene: TRBJ2-1; CDR3aa: CATSDLTSDNEQFF; CDR3nt: TGTGCCACCAGTGATTTGACTAGCGACAATGAGCAGTTCTTC
d_gene: -; abundance: many; v_gene: TRBV12-3/TRBV12-4; j_gene: TRBJ2-7; CDR3aa: CASSRAYEQYF; CDR3nt: TGTGCCAGCAGCCGGGCCTACGAGCAGTACTTC